A selection of T cell receptor beta chains follows, all from one sample in a study of cytomegalovirus exposure and HLA in healthy donors. Assay: immunoSEQ multiplex PCR; the TCRdb copy retains only in-frame clones and omits some. The data hold roughly 76,000 clones, with approximately 93% observed a single time. The sample taken for sequencing was PBMCs. The origin of the receptors is a man between 18 and 29 years old in good health and CMV-seropositive. The CDR3 runs from the conserved cysteine through the conserved F or W. A D gene is named only where the DNA matches it firmly. The size entry is marked missing in some rows and otherwise reads once, few, many or a size class.

D gene: .
J gene: TRBJ2-3
V gene: TRBV23-1
clone size: .
CDR3 protein: CASSPTDTQYF
CDR3 DNA: TGCGCCAGCAGTCCTACAGATACGCAGTATTTT

D gene: .
J gene: TRBJ1-4
V gene: TRBV27
clone size: .
CDR3 protein: CASSPQAVGKLFF
CDR3 DNA: TGTGCCAGCAGTCCCCAGGCAGTTGGAAAACTGTTTTTT

D gene: TRBD2
J gene: TRBJ2-4
V gene: TRBV30
clone size: .
CDR3 protein: CAYRRSGRSDIQYF
CDR3 DNA: TGTGCCTACCGAAGGTCCGGGAGGAGTGACATTCAGTACTTC

D gene: .
J gene: TRBJ1-2
V gene: TRBV19
clone size: once
CDR3 protein: CASSIETGNYGYTF
CDR3 DNA: TGTGCCAGTAGTATAGAGACAGGAAACTATGGCTACACCTTC

D gene: TRBD2
J gene: TRBJ2-3
V gene: TRBV6-4
clone size: few
CDR3 protein: CASSPTSGSADTQYF
CDR3 DNA: TGTGCCAGCAGTCCTACTAGCGGGAGCGCAGATACGCAGTATTTT

D gene: TRBD1
J gene: TRBJ1-2
V gene: TRBV19
clone size: .
CDR3 protein: CASRGQGKVGGYTF
CDR3 DNA: TGTGCCAGTAGGGGACAGGGGAAGGTCGGAGGCTACACCTTC

D gene: TRBD2
J gene: TRBJ2-1
V gene: TRBV6-4
clone size: once
CDR3 protein: CASSASSGSSRAHNEQFF
CDR3 DNA: TGTGCCAGCAGTGCCTCTAGCGGGAGTTCAAGGGCCCACAATGAGCAGTTCTTC

D gene: TRBD2
J gene: TRBJ2-1
V gene: TRBV19
clone size: .
CDR3 protein: CASSLAGIFNEQFF
CDR3 DNA: TGTGCCAGTAGCCTAGCGGGCATCTTCAATGAGCAGTTCTTC

D gene: TRBD2
J gene: TRBJ2-3
V gene: TRBV7-3
clone size: .
CDR3 protein: CASSVGLAADTQYF
CDR3 DNA: TGTGCCAGCAGCGTGGGACTAGCGGCAGATACGCAGTATTTT

D gene: TRBD1
J gene: TRBJ1-1
V gene: TRBV4-2
clone size: .
CDR3 protein: CASSQESGQGVVGAEAFF
CDR3 DNA: TGTGCCAGCAGCCAAGAAAGCGGACAGGGGGTGGTTGGCGCTGAAGCTTTCTTT

D gene: .
J gene: TRBJ1-2
V gene: TRBV27
clone size: once
CDR3 protein: CASSLGAFNYGYTF
CDR3 DNA: TGTGCCAGCAGTTTGGGGGCTTTTAACTATGGCTACACCTTC

D gene: .
J gene: TRBJ2-1
V gene: TRBV10-2
clone size: .
CDR3 protein: CASSEGGFEQFF
CDR3 DNA: TGCGCCAGCAGTGAGGGGGGGTTTGAGCAGTTCTTC

D gene: .
J gene: TRBJ2-2
V gene: TRBV11-2
clone size: .
CDR3 protein: CASSYYRDSHTGELFF
CDR3 DNA: TGTGCCAGCAGCTATTACCGGGACTCACACACCGGGGAGCTGTTTTTT

D gene: TRBD2
J gene: TRBJ2-4
V gene: TRBV5-4
clone size: .
CDR3 protein: CASSLGGLAGPRVAKNIQYF
CDR3 DNA: TGTGCCAGCAGCTTGGGAGGACTAGCGGGGCCAAGAGTAGCCAAAAACATTCAGTACTTC

D gene: .
J gene: TRBJ2-3
V gene: TRBV5-5
clone size: .
CDR3 protein: CASKGPPQRTDTQYF
CDR3 DNA: TGTGCCAGCAAAGGCCCCCCACAGCGCACAGATACGCAGTATTTT

D gene: .
J gene: TRBJ2-7
V gene: TRBV6-6
clone size: .
CDR3 protein: CASSYTDGGLYEQYF
CDR3 DNA: TGTGCCAGCAGTTACACCGACGGAGGGCTCTACGAGCAGTACTTC

D gene: .
J gene: TRBJ2-5
V gene: TRBV18
clone size: .
CDR3 protein: CASSPRGYQETQYF
CDR3 DNA: TGTGCCAGCTCACCAAGGGGGTACCAAGAGACCCAGTACTTC

D gene: .
J gene: TRBJ2-1
V gene: TRBV19
clone size: .
CDR3 protein: CASSDYGTYNEQFF
CDR3 DNA: TGTGCCAGTTCCGATTACGGGACCTACAATGAGCAGTTCTTC

D gene: TRBD2
J gene: TRBJ2-5
V gene: TRBV27
clone size: .
CDR3 protein: CASSLAGGGETQYF
CDR3 DNA: TGTGCCAGCAGTTTAGCGGGGGGGGGAGAGACCCAGTACTTC

D gene: TRBD1
J gene: TRBJ1-1
V gene: TRBV28
clone size: .
CDR3 protein: CASSRTTGYPTEAFF
CDR3 DNA: TGTGCCAGCAGTAGGACGACAGGGTATCCCACTGAAGCTTTCTTT

D gene: .
J gene: TRBJ1-1
V gene: TRBV2
clone size: once
CDR3 protein: CASSEAGGPDTEAFF
CDR3 DNA: TGTGCCAGCAGTGAAGCGGGGGGGCCTGACACTGAAGCTTTCTTT

D gene: .
J gene: TRBJ1-1
V gene: TRBV14
clone size: .
CDR3 protein: CASSQDSGIYTEAFF
CDR3 DNA: TGTGCCAGCAGCCAGGACTCCGGGATTTACACTGAAGCTTTCTTT

D gene: TRBD1
J gene: TRBJ2-1
V gene: TRBV6-1
clone size: .
CDR3 protein: CASSDTGTGYSDEQFF
CDR3 DNA: TGTGCCAGCAGTGATACCGGGACAGGATATTCGGATGAGCAGTTCTTC

D gene: .
J gene: TRBJ1-5
V gene: TRBV2
clone size: .
CDR3 protein: CASSALRSSGQPQHF
CDR3 DNA: TGTGCCAGCAGTGCACTACGATCTTCTGGTCAGCCCCAGCATTTT

D gene: TRBD1
J gene: TRBJ1-4
V gene: TRBV28
clone size: once
CDR3 protein: CASSFSGGAEKLFF
CDR3 DNA: TGTGCCAGCAGTTTTTCAGGGGGCGCCGAAAAACTGTTTTTT

D gene: .
J gene: TRBJ2-2
V gene: TRBV11-2
clone size: .
CDR3 protein: CASSSVRGKRANTGELFF
CDR3 DNA: TGTGCCAGCAGCTCGGTAAGGGGAAAGCGGGCCAACACCGGGGAGCTGTTTTTT

D gene: .
J gene: TRBJ2-2
V gene: TRBV7-3
clone size: .
CDR3 protein: CASSLSGDGAGELFF
CDR3 DNA: TGTGCCAGCAGCTTATCAGGGGACGGGGCCGGGGAGCTGTTTTTT

D gene: .
J gene: TRBJ2-7
V gene: TRBV30
clone size: once
CDR3 protein: CAWSRNRGRYEQYF
CDR3 DNA: TGTGCCTGGAGTAGGAATAGGGGAAGGTACGAGCAGTACTTC

D gene: TRBD1
J gene: TRBJ1-1
V gene: TRBV7-3
clone size: .
CDR3 protein: CASRSTGGTEAFF
CDR3 DNA: TGTGCCAGCAGGTCAACAGGGGGCACTGAAGCTTTCTTT

D gene: TRBD2
J gene: TRBJ2-1
V gene: TRBV7-3
clone size: .
CDR3 protein: CASSLTLTSDKFF
CDR3 DNA: TGTGCCAGCAGCTTAACGTTAACTAGCGATAAGTTCTTC

D gene: TRBD2
J gene: TRBJ2-1
V gene: TRBV9
clone size: .
CDR3 protein: CASSVTSGSYNEQFF
CDR3 DNA: TGTGCCAGCAGCGTAACTAGCGGCTCCTACAATGAGCAGTTCTTC

D gene: .
J gene: TRBJ2-5
V gene: TRBV6-4
clone size: .
CDR3 protein: CASRDISRTDLQETQYF
CDR3 DNA: TGTGCCAGCAGAGATATAAGCAGGACAGACCTACAAGAGACCCAGTACTTC

D gene: .
J gene: TRBJ2-6
V gene: TRBV5-6
clone size: .
CDR3 protein: CASSLYSSGANVLTF
CDR3 DNA: TGTGCCAGCAGCTTATACAGCTCTGGGGCCAACGTCCTGACTTTC

D gene: .
J gene: TRBJ2-2
V gene: TRBV9
clone size: .
CDR3 protein: CASKAGNTGELFF
CDR3 DNA: TGTGCCAGCAAGGCAGGGAACACCGGGGAGCTGTTTTTT

D gene: .
J gene: TRBJ2-7
V gene: TRBV7-9
clone size: .
CDR3 protein: CASSSQEVGDF
CDR3 DNA: TGTGCCAGCAGCTCCCAGGAGGTGGGAGACTTC